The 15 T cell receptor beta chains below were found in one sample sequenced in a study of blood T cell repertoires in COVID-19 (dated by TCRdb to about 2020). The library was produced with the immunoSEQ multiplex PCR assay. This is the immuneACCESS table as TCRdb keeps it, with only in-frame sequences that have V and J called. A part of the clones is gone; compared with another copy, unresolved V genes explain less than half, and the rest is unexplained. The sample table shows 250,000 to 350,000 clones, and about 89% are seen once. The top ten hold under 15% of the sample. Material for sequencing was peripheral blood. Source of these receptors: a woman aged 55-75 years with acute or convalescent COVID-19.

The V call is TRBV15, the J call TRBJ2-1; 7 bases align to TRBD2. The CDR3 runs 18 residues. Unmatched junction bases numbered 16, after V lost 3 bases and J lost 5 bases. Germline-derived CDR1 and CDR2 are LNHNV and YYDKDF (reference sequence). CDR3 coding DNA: TGTGCCACCAGCAGGGCCCTCCCCTTGGAGGGAGGGGACAATGAGCAGTTCTTC. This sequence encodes CATSRALPLEGGDNEQFF. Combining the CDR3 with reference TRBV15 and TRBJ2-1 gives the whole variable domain DAMVIQNPRYQVTQFGKPVTLSCSQTLNHNVMYWYQQKSSQAPKLLFHYYDKDFNNEADTPDNFQSRRPNTSFCFLDIRSPGLGDTAMYLCATSRALPLEGGDNEQFFGPGTRLTVL.

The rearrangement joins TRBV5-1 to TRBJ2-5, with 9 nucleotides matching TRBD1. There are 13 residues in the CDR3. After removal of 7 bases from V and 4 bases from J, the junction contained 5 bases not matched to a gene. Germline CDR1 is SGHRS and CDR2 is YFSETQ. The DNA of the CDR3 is TGCGCCAGCGGTACAGGGGGCTCAGAGACCCAGTACTTC. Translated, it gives CASGTGGSETQYF.

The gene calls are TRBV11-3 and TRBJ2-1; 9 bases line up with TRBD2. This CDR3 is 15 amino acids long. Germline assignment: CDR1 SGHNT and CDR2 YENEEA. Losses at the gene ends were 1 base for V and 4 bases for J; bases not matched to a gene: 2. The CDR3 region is CASSLVAGAYNEQFF. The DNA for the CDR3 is TGTGCCAGCAGCTTAGTAGCGGGGGCGTACAATGAGCAGTTCTTC.

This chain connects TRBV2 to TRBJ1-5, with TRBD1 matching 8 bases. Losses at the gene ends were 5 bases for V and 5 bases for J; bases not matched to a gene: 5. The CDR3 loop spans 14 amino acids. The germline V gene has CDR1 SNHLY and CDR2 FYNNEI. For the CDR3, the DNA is TGTGCCAGCAGTAAGGACAGGGACCATCAGCCCCAGCATTTT. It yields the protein CASSKDRDHQPQHF. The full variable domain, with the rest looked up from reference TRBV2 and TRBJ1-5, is EPEVTQTPSHQVTQMGQEVILRCVPISNHLYFYWYRQILGQKVEFLVSFYNNEISEKSEIFDDQFSVERPDGSNFTLKIRSTKLEDSAMYFCASSKDRDHQPQHFGDGTRLSIL.

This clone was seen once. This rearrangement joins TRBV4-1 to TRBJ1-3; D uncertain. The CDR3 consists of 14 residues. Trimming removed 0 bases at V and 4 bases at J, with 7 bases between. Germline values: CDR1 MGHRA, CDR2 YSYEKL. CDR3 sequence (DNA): TGCGCCAGCAGCCAAGATCTCGGGGGAAACACCATATATTTT. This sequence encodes CASSQDLGGNTIYF.

The CDR3 sequence is CASSFTGTSGGQSSYNEQFF. Here the CDR3 DNA reads TGCGCCAGCAGCTTTACCGGGACTAGCGGGGGGCAGAGCTCCTACAATGAGCAGTTCTTC. The J gene is TRBJ2-1, the V gene TRBV5-1; TRBD2 agrees at 15 bases. V shed 2 bases and J 0 bases; nucleotides not matched to a gene: 9. The length of the CDR3 is 20 residues. Germline V gene sequence: CDR1 SGHRS, CDR2 YFSETQ.

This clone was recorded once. DNA for the CDR3: TGTGCCAGCAGCTGGGGGCAGGGTGTTACAGATACGCAGTATTTT. This translates into CASSWGQGVTDTQYF. The genes are TRBV5-4 and TRBJ2-3; the D gene is possibly TRBD1 (6 bases). Trimming left V 3 bases short and J 3 bases short, with 14 bases between. In germline, CDR1 is SGHNT, CDR2 YYREEE (reference sequence). The CDR3 consists of 15 residues.

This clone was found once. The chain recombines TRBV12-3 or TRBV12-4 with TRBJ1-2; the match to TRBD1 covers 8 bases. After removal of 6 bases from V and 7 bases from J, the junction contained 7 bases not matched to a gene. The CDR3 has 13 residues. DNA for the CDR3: TGTGCCAGCAGGAACAGGGGGGAGCGTGGCTACACCTTC. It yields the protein CASRNRGERGYTF.

DNA for the CDR3: TGCGCCAGCAGCTTGGGGCCGGTCGGGACTAGCGGGGAAGAGACCCAGTACTTC. As protein: CASSLGPVGTSGEETQYF. The chain is built from TRBV5-1 and TRBJ2-5; 13 bases agree with TRBD2. The CDR3 extends over 18 amino acids. The V segment lost 0 bases and the J segment 3 bases; nucleotides outside the gene matches: 8. Germline lookup yields CDR1 SGHRS and CDR2 YFSETQ.

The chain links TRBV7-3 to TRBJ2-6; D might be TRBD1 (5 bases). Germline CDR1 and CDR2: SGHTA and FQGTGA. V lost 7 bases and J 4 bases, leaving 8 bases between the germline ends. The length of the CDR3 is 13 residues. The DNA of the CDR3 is TGTGCCAGCACCCCAGGGGGGGCCAACGTCCTGACTTTC. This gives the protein CASTPGGANVLTF.

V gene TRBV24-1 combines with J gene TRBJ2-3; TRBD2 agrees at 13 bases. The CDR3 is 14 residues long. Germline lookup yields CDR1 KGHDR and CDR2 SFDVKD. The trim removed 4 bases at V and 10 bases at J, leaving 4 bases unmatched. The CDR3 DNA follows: TGTGCCACCAGTGACGGGACTAGCGGGACAGCGCAGTATTTT. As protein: CATSDGTSGTAQYF.

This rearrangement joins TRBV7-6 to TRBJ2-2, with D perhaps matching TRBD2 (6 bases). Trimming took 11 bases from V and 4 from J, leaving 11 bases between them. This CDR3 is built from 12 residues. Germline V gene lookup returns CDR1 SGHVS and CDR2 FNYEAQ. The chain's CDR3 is CAGWGGTGELFF. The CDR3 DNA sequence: TGTGCCGGTTGGGGAGGCACCGGGGAGCTGTTTTTT. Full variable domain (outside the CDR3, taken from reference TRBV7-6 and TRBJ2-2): GAGVSQSPRYKVTKRGQDVALRCDPISGHVSLYWYRQALGQGPEFLTYFNYEAQQDKSGLPNDRFSAERPEGSISTLTIQRTEQRDSAMYRCAGWGGTGELFFGEGSRLTVL.

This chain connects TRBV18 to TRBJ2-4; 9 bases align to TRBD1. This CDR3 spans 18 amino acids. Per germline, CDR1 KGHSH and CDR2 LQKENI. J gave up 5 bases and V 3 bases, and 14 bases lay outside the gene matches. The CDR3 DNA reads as TGTGCCAGCTCACCCCGGGACAGGGCCCGTCGGGTCGAAAACATTCAGTACTTC. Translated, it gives CASSPRDRARRVENIQYF.

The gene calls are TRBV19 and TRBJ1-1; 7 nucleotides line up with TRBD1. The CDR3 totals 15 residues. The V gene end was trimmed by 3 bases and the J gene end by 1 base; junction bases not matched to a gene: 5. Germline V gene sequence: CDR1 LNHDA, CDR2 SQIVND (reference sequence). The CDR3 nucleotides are TGTGCCAGTAGTATGGCCGGGACAGCGAACACTGAAGCTTTCTTT. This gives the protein CASSMAGTANTEAFF.

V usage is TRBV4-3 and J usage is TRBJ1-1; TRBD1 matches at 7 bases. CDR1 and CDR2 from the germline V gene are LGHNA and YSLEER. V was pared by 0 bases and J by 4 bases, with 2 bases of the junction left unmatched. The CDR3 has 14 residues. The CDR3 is CASSQDTGATEAFF. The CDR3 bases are TGCGCCAGCAGCCAAGATACAGGGGCCACTGAAGCTTTCTTT.